These 22 T cell receptor beta chains came from one sample sequenced in a study of blood T cell repertoires in COVID-19. Generated by immunoSEQ multiplex PCR, the TCRdb table keeps only in-frame clones and is missing some. The table includes 250,000 or so clones, around 80% detected once. Sequencing was carried out using peripheral blood. These receptors originate from a man in his forties who had recovered from COVID-19.

CDR3 bases: TGCGCCAGCAGCCAAGAACCAGGACTGAACTATGGCTACACCTTC. Protein: CASSQEPGLNYGYTF. This chain connects TRBV4-3 to TRBJ1-2, with unresolved D. V was cut by 0 bases and J by 2 bases, with 10 bases left in between. Germline CDR1 is LGHNA and CDR2 is YSLEER. This CDR3 has 15 residues.

The chain's CDR3 is CASSFMNSPLHF. In DNA, the CDR3 is TGTGCCAGCAGCTTTATGAATTCACCCCTCCACTTT. This chain uses TRBV5-6 with TRBJ1-6, with D uncertain. The V end was cut by 2 bases, the J end by 7 bases, with 4 bases between. The CDR3 is 12 amino acids. Germline loops: CDR1 SGHDT, CDR2 YYEEEE.

This clone was recorded once. The chain uses TRBV27 and TRBJ2-3, with 12 bases fitting TRBD2. The CDR3 has 20 amino acids. Trimming at V came to 0 bases and at J to 4 bases, leaving 14 bases not matched to a gene. The germline V gene encodes CDR1 MNHEY and CDR2 SMNVEV (reference sequence). CDR3 sequence (DNA): TGTGCCAGCAGTTTATCGGGAGTTTTAGCAGCTAGCGGGGGGGCAGATACGCAGTATTTT. Translation gives CASSLSGVLAASGGADTQYF.

This clone was found a few times. The V and J genes are TRBV6-2 or TRBV6-3 and TRBJ2-5; D unresolved. The V end was cut by 5 bases, the J end by 0 bases, with 7 bases between. The germline V gene has CDR1 MNHEY and CDR2 SVGEGT. The CDR3 is 13 residues long. The CDR3 DNA sequence: TGTGCCAGCAGTCCCGACTACCAAGAGACCCAGTACTTC. Translated, it gives CASSPDYQETQYF.

This clone was observed a single time. The chain employs TRBV7-2 and TRBJ2-7; 8 positions agree with TRBD1. There are 14 residues in the CDR3. Germline CDR1 and CDR2: SGHTA and FQGNSA. After removal of 5 bases from V and 7 bases from J, the junction contained 10 bases not matched to a gene. Here the CDR3 reads CASSPRTGTWEQYF. CDR3 in DNA: TGTGCCAGCAGCCCTCGGACAGGGACGTGGGAGCAGTACTTC.

The gene calls are TRBV12-3 or TRBV12-4 and TRBJ2-1; D ambiguous. The CDR3 runs to 12 residues. The ends were cut back, 3 bases at V and 12 bases at J, with 12 bases in the middle. Here the CDR3 reads CASSFFDSPQFF. DNA of the CDR3: TGTGCCAGCAGTTTTTTCGACTCTCCGCAGTTCTTC.

The V and J genes are TRBV6-5 and TRBJ2-7, with D unresolved. The CDR3 extends over 13 amino acids. The germline CDR1 and CDR2 sequences are MNHEY and SVGAGI. V lost 3 bases to trimming and J lost 4 bases, with 10 bases between them. The CDR3 region is CASSYGPSYEQYF. The CDR3 DNA reads TGTGCCAGCAGTTATGGGCCCTCATACGAGCAGTACTTC.

On this clone: Other DNA sequences of this sample code for an identical CDR3. J is TRBJ1-1 and V is TRBV30; the D is unclear. Between the trimmed V and J ends, which lost 1 base and 1 base, there was a span of 7 bases. The CDR3 loop spans 13 amino acids. Germline CDR1 reads GTSNPN; CDR2 reads SVGIG (reference sequence). CDR3: CAWSGTGNTEAFF. CDR3 nucleotides: TGTGCCTGGAGTGGCACGGGGAACACTGAAGCTTTCTTT.

DNA of the CDR3: TGCGCCAGCAGCCAAGATCGGGGTGGCTTGGGAAAACTGTTTTTT. Amino acids: CASSQDRGGLGKLFF. The chain uses TRBV4-3 and TRBJ1-4, with D unclear. Trimming shortened V by 0 bases and J by 10 bases, and 15 bases separated the two germline ends. This CDR3 contains 15 residues. Germline V gene sequence: CDR1 LGHNA, CDR2 YSLEER.

This sequence joins TRBV2 and TRBJ2-2; TRBD2 matches 9 bases. The CDR3 covers 14 residues. CDR1 and CDR2 from the germline V gene are SNHLY and FYNNEI. V gave up 6 bases and J gave up 5 bases; unmatched junction bases: 4. For the CDR3, the DNA is TGTGCCAGCAGGCGGGGGGGCCAAACCGGGGAGCTGTTTTTT. Amino acids: CASRRGGQTGELFF. The full variable domain, completed using reference TRBV2 and TRBJ2-2, is EPEVTQTPSHQVTQMGQEVILRCVPISNHLYFYWYRQILGQKVEFLVSFYNNEISEKSEIFDDQFSVERPDGSNFTLKIRSTKLEDSAMYFCASRRGGQTGELFFGEGSRLTVL.

The count of this clone is one. The rearrangement links TRBV15 to TRBJ2-7; 8 bases are a match to TRBD1. The CDR3 contains 15 residues. Trimming took 5 bases from V and 0 from J; bases not matched to a gene: 6. Germline V lookup: CDR1 LNHNV, CDR2 YYDKDF (reference sequence). The CDR3 spells CATSSRTGFSYEQYF. The CDR3 DNA reads as TGTGCCACCAGCTCCCGGACAGGGTTCTCCTACGAGCAGTACTTC.

V is TRBV28 and J is TRBJ1-6, with 7 bases lining up with TRBD1. With V trimmed by 1 base and J by 8 bases, 14 bases remained unmatched. Germline V gene lookup returns CDR1 MDHEN and CDR2 SYDVKM. The CDR3 contains 18 residues. In DNA, the CDR3 is TGTGCCAGCAGTTTATCGGGTCCAGGGGGGAAAGTATATTCACCCCTCCACTTT. It is translated as CASSLSGPGGKVYSPLHF.

The CDR3 DNA sequence: TGTGCCAGCAGCTCGCGACAGGGGCTCGGCTATGGCTACACCTTC. Protein product: CASSSRQGLGYGYTF. The chain links TRBV13 to TRBJ1-2; 8 nucleotides line up with TRBD1. The CDR3 consists of 15 residues. V shed 4 bases, J shed 4 bases, and the junction held 8 bases outside the gene matches. The germline gives CDR1 PRHDT, CDR2 FYEKMQ (reference sequence).

This chain joins TRBV4-1 and TRBJ2-1; D gene uncertain. CDR1 MGHRA and CDR2 YSYEKL come from the germline V gene. The ends were cut back, 4 bases at V and 5 bases at J, with 15 bases in the middle. The CDR3 contains 15 residues. CDR3 DNA: TGCGCCAGCAGCCTCACAATGGGTACTAACAATGAGCAGTTCTTC. This encodes CASSLTMGTNNEQFF.

This clone is a singleton in its sample. The chain carries TRBV30 and TRBJ1-1; TRBD1 agrees at 7 bases. Germline CDR1 and CDR2: GTSNPN and SVGIG (reference sequence). This CDR3 spans 14 amino acids. Trimming cost V 3 bases and J 2 bases; bases outside gene matches: 6. The CDR3 DNA sequence: TGTGCCTGGAGGAAGGGACAGCTCAACACTGAAGCTTTCTTT. It specifies CAWRKGQLNTEAFF. Full variable domain (rest looked up from reference TRBV30 and TRBJ1-1): SQTIHQWPATLVQPVGSPLSLECTVEGTSNPNLYWYRQAAGRGLQLLFYSVGIGQISSEVPQNLSASRPQDRQFILSSKKLLLSDSGFYLCAWRKGQLNTEAFFGQGTRLTVV.

This clone was recorded a few times. J is TRBJ1-4 and V is TRBV11-2; 9 nucleotides agree with TRBD1. This CDR3 is built from 14 residues. Trimming at V came to 5 bases and at J to 8 bases, leaving 6 bases not matched to a gene. CDR1 and CDR2 (germline): SGHAT, FQNNGV. The CDR3 region has the DNA TGTGCCAGCAGCAACATCGGACAGGGGGAAAAACTGTTTTTT. Its translation is CASSNIGQGEKLFF. Full variable domain (outside the CDR3, taken from reference TRBV11-2 and TRBJ1-4): EAGVAQSPRYKIIEKRQSVAFWCNPISGHATLYWYQQILGQGPKLLIQFQNNGVVDDSQLPKDRFSAERLKGVDSTLKIQPAKLEDSAVYLCASSNIGQGEKLFFGSGTQLSVL.

The genes are TRBV30 and TRBJ1-2; D gene ambiguous. The germline CDR1 and CDR2 sequences are GTSNPN and SVGIG (reference sequence). CDR3 length: 14 amino acids. With 0 bases removed from V and 4 bases from J, the gap between germline ends came to 12 bases. The CDR3 reads CAWSVLMGPYGYTF. CDR3 bases: TGTGCCTGGAGTGTTTTGATGGGCCCCTATGGCTACACCTTC. Complete variable domain (other parts from reference TRBV30 and TRBJ1-2): SQTIHQWPATLVQPVGSPLSLECTVEGTSNPNLYWYRQAAGRGLQLLFYSVGIGQISSEVPQNLSASRPQDRQFILSSKKLLLSDSGFYLCAWSVLMGPYGYTFGSGTRLTVV.

A single count supports this clone. The chain links TRBV11-2 to TRBJ2-1; 7 nucleotides line up with TRBD1. The germline V gene has CDR1 SGHAT and CDR2 FQNNGV. The junction had 8 bases not matched to a gene; V was cut back by 4 bases and J by 8 bases. The CDR3 extends over 14 amino acids. The CDR3 sequence is CASSSRRQGDEQFF. CDR3 coding DNA: TGTGCCAGCAGCTCTAGGAGGCAGGGGGATGAGCAGTTCTTC.

The J gene is TRBJ2-3, the V gene TRBV9; maybe TRBD1 (5 bases). The CDR3 runs to 14 residues. The germline gives CDR1 SGDLS, CDR2 YYNGEE. Trimming pared 5 bases from V and 6 bases from J, leaving 16 bases between. The CDR3 region is CASSTSRVIDTQYF. The CDR3 nucleotides are TGTGCCAGCAGTACCTCCAGGGTGATCGATACGCAGTATTTT. Supplemented by reference TRBV9 and TRBJ2-3, the full variable domain reads DSGVTQTPKHLITATGQRVTLRCSPRSGDLSVYWYQQSLDQGLQFLIQYYNGEERAKGNILERFSAQQFPDLHSELNLSSLELGDSALYFCASSTSRVIDTQYFGPGTRLTVL.

CDR3 coding DNA: TGTGCCAGCAGCCTACGGGACTTACTGAACACTGAAGCTTTCTTT. This codes for CASSLRDLLNTEAFF. This rearrangement joins TRBV7-2 to TRBJ1-1; the D gene is possibly TRBD1 (5 bases). V was clipped by 5 bases and J by 0 bases, with 13 bases between them. In germline, CDR1 is SGHTA, CDR2 FQGNSA. This CDR3 has 15 amino acids.

The rearrangement uses TRBV2 and TRBJ1-2; the match to TRBD1 covers 8 bases. The length of the CDR3 is 12 residues. V was pared by 6 bases and J by 8 bases, with 5 bases of the junction left unmatched. Germline V gene data show CDR1 as SNHLY and CDR2 as FYNNEI. CDR3 coding DNA: TGTGCCAGCAGCGCAGACAGGGGAGGCTACACCTTC. It translates to CASSADRGGYTF.

In its sample, this clone was seen a few times. The chain employs TRBV11-2 and TRBJ2-7; 14 bases map to TRBD2. V lost 5 bases to trimming and J lost 0 bases; unmatched junction nucleotides: 6. CDR3 length: 17 amino acids. Germline V gene data show CDR1 as SGHAT and CDR2 as FQNNGV. The CDR3 region is CASSPSGLAGDSYEQYF. CDR3 DNA sequence: TGTGCCAGCAGCCCTTCGGGACTAGCGGGAGACTCCTACGAGCAGTACTTC.